This T cell receptor beta chain was found in a study of early T cells in non-severe SARS-CoV-2 infection. The table lists this clonotype with many counts. Each cDNA molecule carried a unique molecular identifier. One entry per CDR3 protein results from TCRdb running MiXCR on the 5' RACE reads. There are 50,000 or so distinct CDR3 sequences in the sample; roughly 13% occur only once, and 9.5% to 10% lies in the top ten. CDR3 length equals 15 residues. V lost 2 bases and J lost 2, with 14 bases in between. Germline CDR1 is SGHKS and CDR2 is YYEKEE (reference sequence). The origin of this receptor is an adult who was a healthcare worker with PCR-confirmed SARS-CoV-2 infection or an uninfected control (not recorded which). The chain carries TRBV5-5 and TRBJ2-7; tentative D call: TRBD1 (5 bases). Sequenced input: whole blood. This CDR3 reads CASSLDGHGTYEQYF. As DNA, the CDR3 is TGTGCCAGCAGCTTAGACGGACATGGAACCTACGAGCAGTACTTC.